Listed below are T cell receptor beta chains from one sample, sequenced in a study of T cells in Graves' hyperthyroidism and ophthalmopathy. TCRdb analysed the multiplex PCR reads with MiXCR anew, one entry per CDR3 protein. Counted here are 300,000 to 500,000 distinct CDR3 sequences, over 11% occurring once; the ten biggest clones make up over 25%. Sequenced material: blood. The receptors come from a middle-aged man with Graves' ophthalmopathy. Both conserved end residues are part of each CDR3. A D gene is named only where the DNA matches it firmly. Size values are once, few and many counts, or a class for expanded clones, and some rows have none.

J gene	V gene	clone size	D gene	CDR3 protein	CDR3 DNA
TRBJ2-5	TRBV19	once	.	CASSIKSAGETQYF	TGTGCCAGTAGTATAAAATCGGCGGGGGAGACCCAGTACTTC
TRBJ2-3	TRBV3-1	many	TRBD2	CASSPRLAGDTDTQYF	TGTGCCAGCAGCCCACGACTAGCGGGAGACACAGATACGCAGTATTTT
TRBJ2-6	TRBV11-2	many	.	CASSLVTVFGSNVLTF	TGTGCCAGCAGCTTAGTCACAGTATTCGGATCCAACGTCCTGACTTTC
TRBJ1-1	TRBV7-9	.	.	CASSLEGGINTEAFF	TGTGCCAGTAGCTTAGAAGGGGGAATAAACACTGAAGCTTTCTTT
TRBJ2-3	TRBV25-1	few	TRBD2	CASSDSTSGTGDTQYF	TGTGCCAGCAGTGACTCGACTAGCGGGACAGGAGATACGCAGTATTTT
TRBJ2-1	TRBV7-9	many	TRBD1	CASSLTGGPYNEQFF	TGTGCCAGCAGCTTAACAGGGGGCCCCTACAATGAGCAGTTCTTC
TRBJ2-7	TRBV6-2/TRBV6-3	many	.	CASSYSGGSYEQYF	TGTGCCAGCAGTTACTCGGGGGGCTCCTACGAGCAGTACTTC
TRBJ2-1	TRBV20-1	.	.	CSAREDGRGGEQFF	TGCAGTGCTAGAGAGGACGGGAGAGGAGGTGAGCAGTTCTTC
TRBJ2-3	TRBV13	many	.	CASSLVPPGGTDTQYF	TGTGCCAGCAGCTTAGTCCCCCCTGGGGGCACAGATACGCAGTATTTT
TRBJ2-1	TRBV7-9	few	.	CASSLQGGEGSYNEQFF	TGTGCCAGCAGCTTACAGGGGGGCGAGGGCTCCTACAATGAGCAGTTCTTC
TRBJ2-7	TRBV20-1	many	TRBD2	CSATSGGAYEQYF	TGCAGTGCTACTAGCGGCGGAGCCTACGAGCAGTACTTC
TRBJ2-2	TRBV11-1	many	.	CASSLTFGSQNTGELFF	TGTGCCAGCAGCTTAACTTTTGGCAGCCAGAACACCGGGGAGCTGTTTTTT
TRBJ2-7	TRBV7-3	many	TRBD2	CASSFTRGDEQYF	TGTGCCAGCAGCTTCACTCGGGGGGACGAGCAGTACTTC
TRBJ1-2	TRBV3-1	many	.	CASSQAPVGYGYTF	TGTGCCAGCAGCCAAGCGCCTGTGGGCTATGGCTACACCTTC
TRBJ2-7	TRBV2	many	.	CASSWGRGLNYEQYF	TGTGCCAGCAGCTGGGGGCGGGGACTTAACTACGAGCAGTACTTC
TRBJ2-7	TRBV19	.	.	CASSTTLWTEYEQYF	TGTGCCAGTAGTACGACGTTGTGGACAGAATACGAGCAGTACTTC
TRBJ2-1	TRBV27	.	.	CASGFGGLEQFF	TGTGCCAGCGGGTTCGGGGGTTTGGAGCAGTTCTTC
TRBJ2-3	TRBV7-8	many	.	CASIDNGDTQYF	TGTGCCAGCATCGACAATGGTGATACGCAGTATTTT
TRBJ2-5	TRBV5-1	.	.	CASIRPETDQETQYF	TGCGCCAGCATCCGACCGGAGACAGACCAAGAGACCCAGTACTTC
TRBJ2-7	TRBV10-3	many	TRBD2	CAISGTSRYEQYF	TGTGCCATCAGCGGGACTAGCAGATACGAGCAGTACTTC
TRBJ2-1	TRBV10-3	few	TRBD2	CAILAGVENEQFF	TGTGCCATCCTAGCGGGAGTTGAAAATGAGCAGTTCTTC
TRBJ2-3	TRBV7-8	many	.	CASSLRTGHSSTDTQYF	TGTGCCAGCAGCCTCCGAACGGGACACTCTAGCACAGATACGCAGTATTTT
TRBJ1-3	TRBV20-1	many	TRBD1	CSVAGGFGNTIYF	TGCAGTGTGGCAGGGGGCTTTGGAAACACCATATATTTT
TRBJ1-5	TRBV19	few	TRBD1	CASEGQGDVLQPQHF	TGTGCCAGTGAGGGACAGGGGGATGTATTGCAGCCCCAGCATTTT
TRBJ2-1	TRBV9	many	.	CASSAHNEQFF	TGTGCCAGCAGCGCTCACAATGAGCAGTTCTTC
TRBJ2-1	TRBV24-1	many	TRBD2	CATSDVGLAADYNEQFF	TGTGCCACCAGTGACGTCGGACTAGCGGCAGACTACAATGAGCAGTTCTTC
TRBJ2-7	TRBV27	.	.	CASSLFIDSYEQYF	TGTGCCAGCAGTTTATTCATAGACTCCTACGAGCAGTACTTC
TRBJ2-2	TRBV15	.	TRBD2	CATSRERASGSRSGELFF	TGTGCCACCAGCAGAGAGCGGGCTAGCGGGAGTAGGTCCGGGGAGCTGTTTTTT
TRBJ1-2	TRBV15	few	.	CATSPTAGGVGYTF	TGTGCCACCAGCCCAACGGCGGGGGGGGTTGGCTACACCTTC
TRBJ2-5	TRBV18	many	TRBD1	CASSRDRQETQYF	TGTGCCAGCTCAAGGGACAGACAAGAGACCCAGTACTTC
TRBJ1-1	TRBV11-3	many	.	CASSLETGNAFF	TGTGCCAGCAGCTTAGAGACAGGTAACGCTTTCTTT
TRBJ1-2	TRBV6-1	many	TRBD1	CASSEAVDRGRDTF	TGTGCCAGCAGTGAAGCAGTGGACAGGGGAAGGGACACCTTC
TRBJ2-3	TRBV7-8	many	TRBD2	CASSLEWSSGRNVDTQYF	TGTGCCAGCAGCTTAGAATGGTCTAGCGGGAGAAATGTGGATACGCAGTATTTT
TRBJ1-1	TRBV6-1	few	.	CASSASTGSGTEAFF	TGTGCCAGCTCTGCATCAACAGGCTCGGGCACTGAAGCTTTCTTT
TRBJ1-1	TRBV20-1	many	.	CGGSVGPEGAFF	TGCGGGGGGTCAGTGGGGCCCGAGGGAGCTTTCTTT
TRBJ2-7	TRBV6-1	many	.	CASARRGHEQYF	TGTGCCAGCGCCCGCAGGGGTCACGAGCAGTACTTC
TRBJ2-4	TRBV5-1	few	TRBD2	CASSQLAGEGKNIQYF	TGCGCCAGCAGCCAATTAGCGGGAGAGGGCAAAAACATTCAGTACTTC
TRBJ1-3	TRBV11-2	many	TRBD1	CASSQDRGPSGNTIYF	TGTGCCAGCAGCCAAGACAGGGGCCCCTCTGGAAACACCATATATTTT
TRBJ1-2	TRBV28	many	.	CASSLDSDYYGYTF	TGTGCCAGCAGTTTGGACAGTGATTACTATGGCTACACCTTC
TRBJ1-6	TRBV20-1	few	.	CSARIRGVMGPLHF	TGCAGTGCTCGCATCAGGGGCGTAATGGGACCCCTCCACTTT
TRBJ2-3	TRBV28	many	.	CASSLSGGASDTQYF	TGTGCCAGCAGTTTATCGGGGGGCGCCTCAGATACGCAGTATTTT
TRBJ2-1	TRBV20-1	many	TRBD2	CSARAGGRANEQFF	TGCAGTGCAAGGGCGGGAGGGCGCGCGAATGAGCAGTTCTTC
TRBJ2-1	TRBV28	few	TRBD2	CASSSSGLADEQFF	TGTGCCAGCAGTTCCTCGGGACTAGCGGACGAGCAGTTCTTC
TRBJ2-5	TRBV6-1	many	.	CASSEVTSGETQYF	TGTGCCAGCAGTGAAGTCACATCGGGGGAGACCCAGTACTTC
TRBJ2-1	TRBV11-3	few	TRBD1	CASSHRDRGGNEQFF	TGTGCCAGCAGCCACCGGGACAGGGGGGGCAATGAGCAGTTCTTC
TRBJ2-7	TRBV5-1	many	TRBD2	CASSGATGGPIEQYF	TGCGCCAGCAGTGGTGCGACGGGAGGGCCAATCGAGCAGTACTTC
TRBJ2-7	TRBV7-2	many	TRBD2	CASSLNGGGGTWGYEQYF	TGTGCCAGCAGCTTAAACGGTGGCGGGGGAACCTGGGGCTACGAGCAGTACTTC
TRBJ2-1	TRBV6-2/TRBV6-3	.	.	CASSWRGSSYNEQFF	TGTGCCAGCAGTTGGCGGGGTAGCTCCTACAATGAGCAGTTCTTC
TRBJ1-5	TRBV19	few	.	CASSTRQSTYSNQPQHF	TGTGCCAGTAGTACTCGACAGAGCACCTATAGCAATCAGCCCCAGCATTTT
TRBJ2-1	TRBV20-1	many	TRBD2	CSARGLATSGTSYNEQFF	TGCAGTGCTAGAGGTTTAGCGACTAGCGGAACCTCCTACAATGAGCAGTTCTTC
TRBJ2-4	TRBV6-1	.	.	CASSDDWMDIQYF	TGTGCCAGCAGTGACGACTGGATGGACATTCAGTACTTC
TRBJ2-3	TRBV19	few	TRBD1	CAPSEWTGWLYTQYF	TGTGCCCCCAGTGAGTGGACAGGGTGGTTATATACGCAGTATTTT
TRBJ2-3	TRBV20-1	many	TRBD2	CSAKAGADTQYF	TGCAGTGCGAAGGCGGGGGCAGATACGCAGTATTTT